This TCR beta chain was retrieved from a study of T cell changes during pregnancy in multiple sclerosis. TCRdb keeps only in-frame clones here, not all; method: immunoSEQ multiplex PCR. The repertoire holds 85,000 to 90,000 clones, with around 90% as singletons. This TCR came from a female donor in good health, enrolled as a control in a pregnancy study. This sample comprised peripheral blood, obtained in the first trimester of pregnancy.

DNA of the CDR3: TGTGCCAGCAGCATAACAGGTGGGAACACTGAAGCTTTCTTT. Protein: CASSITGGNTEAFF. V gene TRBV9 combines with J gene TRBJ1-1; tentatively, D is TRBD1 (5 bases). The CDR3 has 14 amino acids. Looked up from germline, CDR1 is SGDLS and CDR2 is YYNGEE. The V gene lost 4 bases and the J gene lost 1 base, with 11 bases spanning the gap.